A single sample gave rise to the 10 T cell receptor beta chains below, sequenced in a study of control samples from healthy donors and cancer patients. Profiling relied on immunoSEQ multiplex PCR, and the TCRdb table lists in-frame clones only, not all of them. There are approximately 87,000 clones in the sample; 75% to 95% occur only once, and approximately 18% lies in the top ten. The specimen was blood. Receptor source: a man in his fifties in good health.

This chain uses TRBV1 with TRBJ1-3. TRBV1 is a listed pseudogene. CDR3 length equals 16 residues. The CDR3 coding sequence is TGCACCAGCAGCCAAGGGGTCCGTCCCTCTGGAAACACCATATATTTT. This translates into CTSSQGVRPSGNTIYF.

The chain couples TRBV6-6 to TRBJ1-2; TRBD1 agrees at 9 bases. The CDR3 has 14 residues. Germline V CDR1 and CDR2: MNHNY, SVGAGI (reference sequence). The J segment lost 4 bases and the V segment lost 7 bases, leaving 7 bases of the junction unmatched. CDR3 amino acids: CASTSLDRGYGYTF. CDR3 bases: TGTGCCAGCACCTCCCTGGACAGGGGCTATGGCTACACCTTC.

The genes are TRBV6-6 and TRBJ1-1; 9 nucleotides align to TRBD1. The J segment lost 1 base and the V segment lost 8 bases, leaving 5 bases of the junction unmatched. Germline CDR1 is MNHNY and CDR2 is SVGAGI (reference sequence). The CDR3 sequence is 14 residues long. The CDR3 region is CASRRTGANTEAFF. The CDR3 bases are TGTGCCAGCCGTCGGACAGGGGCGAACACTGAAGCTTTCTTT.

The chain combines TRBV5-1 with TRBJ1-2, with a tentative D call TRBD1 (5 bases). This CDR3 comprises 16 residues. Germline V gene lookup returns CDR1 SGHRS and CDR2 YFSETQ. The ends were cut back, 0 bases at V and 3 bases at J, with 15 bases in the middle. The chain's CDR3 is CASSLDGGKGDYGYTF. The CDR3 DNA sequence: TGCGCCAGCAGCTTGGACGGGGGGAAGGGTGACTATGGCTACACCTTC. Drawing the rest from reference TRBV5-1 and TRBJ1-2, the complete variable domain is KAGVTQTPRYLIKTRGQQVTLSCSPISGHRSVSWYQQTPGQGLQFLFEYFSETQRNKGNFPGRFSGRQFSNSRSEMNVSTLELGDSALYLCASSLDGGKGDYGYTFGSGTRLTVV.

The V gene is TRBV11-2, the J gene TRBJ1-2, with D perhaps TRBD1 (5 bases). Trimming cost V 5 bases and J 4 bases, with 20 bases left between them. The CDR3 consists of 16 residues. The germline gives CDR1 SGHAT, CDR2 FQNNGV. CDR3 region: CASSPHGVGASYGYTF. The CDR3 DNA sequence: TGTGCCAGCAGCCCCCATGGTGTAGGGGCTAGCTATGGCTACACCTTC.

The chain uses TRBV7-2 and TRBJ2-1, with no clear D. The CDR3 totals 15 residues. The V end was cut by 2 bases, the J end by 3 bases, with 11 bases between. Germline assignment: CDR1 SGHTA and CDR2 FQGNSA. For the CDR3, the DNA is TGTGCCAGCAGCTTAAGTCGCTACAGCTACAATGAGCAGTTCTTC. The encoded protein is CASSLSRYSYNEQFF. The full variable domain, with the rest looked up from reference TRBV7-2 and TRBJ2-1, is GAGVSQSPSNKVTEKGKDVELRCDPISGHTALYWYRQSLGQGLEFLIYFQGNSAPDKSGLPSDRFSAERTGGSVSTLTIQRTQQEDSAVYLCASSLSRYSYNEQFFGPGTRLTVL.

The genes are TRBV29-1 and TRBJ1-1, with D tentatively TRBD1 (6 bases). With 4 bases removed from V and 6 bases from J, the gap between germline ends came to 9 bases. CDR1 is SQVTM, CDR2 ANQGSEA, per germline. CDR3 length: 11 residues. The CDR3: CSVARTAEAFF. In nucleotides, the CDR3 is TGCAGCGTTGCACGGACAGCTGAAGCTTTCTTT.

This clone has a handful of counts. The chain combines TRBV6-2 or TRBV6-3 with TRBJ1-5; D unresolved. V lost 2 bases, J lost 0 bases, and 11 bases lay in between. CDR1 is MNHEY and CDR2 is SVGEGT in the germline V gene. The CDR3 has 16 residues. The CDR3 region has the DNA TGTGCCAGCAGTTACGGAGGGAAAGGTAGCAATCAGCCCCAGCATTTT. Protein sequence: CASSYGGKGSNQPQHF.

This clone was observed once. CDR3 bases: TGTGCCAGCAGCTTTGGCTGGGGGCGGGAAGAGACCCAGTACTTC. Protein product: CASSFGWGREETQYF. The chain uses TRBV5-6 and TRBJ2-5; tentatively, D is TRBD1 (6 bases). CDR3 length: 15 residues. Trimming removed 2 bases from V and 3 bases from J, with 14 bases in between. The germline CDR1 and CDR2 sequences are SGHDT and YYEEEE. Together with reference TRBV5-6 and TRBJ2-5, the CDR3 gives the full variable domain: DAGVTQSPTHLIKTRGQQVTLRCSPKSGHDTVSWYQQALGQGPQFIFQYYEEEERQRGNFPDRFSGHQFPNYSSELNVNALLLGDSALYLCASSFGWGREETQYFGPGTRLLVL.

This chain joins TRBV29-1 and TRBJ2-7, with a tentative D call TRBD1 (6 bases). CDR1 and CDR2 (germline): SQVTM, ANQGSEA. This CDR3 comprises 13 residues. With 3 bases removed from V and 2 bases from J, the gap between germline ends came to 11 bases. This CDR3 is CSVDTGLAYEQYF. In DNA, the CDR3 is TGCAGCGTTGATACAGGGTTAGCCTACGAGCAGTACTTC.